This paragraph covers one T cell receptor beta chain sequence. No cognate antigen has been identified for it. Base-call qualities are not available, and no considerably larger clone is one nucleotide away. The data originate from a study of blood T cell repertoires in COVID-19 (dated by TCRdb to 2020 to 2022). Study-level background: Samples covering the acute and convalescent phases of COVID-19 were provided by collaborators in the United States, Italy and Spain. The prospective study material was composed of cDNA or gDNA derived from T cells, B-cell-depleted T cells, or PBMCs. Subjects who had been exposed to COVID-19, were actively infected with it, or had recovered from it provided the deeply sampled blood TCRbeta repertoires that made up the dataset. The repertoires were released in a freely available public database intended as a resource for research on the immune response to SARS-CoV-2. The samples were drawn from the first 160 participants of the ongoing ImmuneRACE study and from 1,200 or so subjects provided by 6 global collaborators. Nearly every sample came with metadata listing a de-identified subject ID, COVID-19 status, age in years and sex. Where available, HLA class I and class II types were taken from metadata supplied by the sample provider and were not determined by assay-based typing. Broader findings and caveats from the paper: Clinical and demographic metadata were provided uncurated, with the amount varying by source and participant.

CDR1 and CDR2 (WNHNN, SYGVQD) derive from the germline V gene (reference sequence). Germline trimming: 3 bases from V, 7 bases from J; junction bases outside gene matches: 9. Including cysteine and phenylalanine, the CDR3 has 15 amino acids. CDR3 DNA is the only sequence kept; it has 45 bases, read in frame from the first base. TCRbeta CDR3 regions were amplified from genomic DNA by means of the immunoSEQ Assay, a bias-controlled multiplex PCR. The source study handled its data this way. The number of nucleated cells in each sample was estimated from the amplification of reference gene primers within the assay. To quantify the absolute abundance of each unique TCRbeta CDR3 rearrangement, sequence reads were collapsed and filtered. Productive Simpson clonality was computed per sample as the square root of Simpson's diversity index over productive rearrangements. What TCRdb holds here is the immuneACCESS table cut down to in-frame rearrangements. Part of the clones is not present; checked against another copy, under half of the missing clones reflect an unresolved V gene, and the others are unexplained. V and J calls and clone size are as listed in that table; D and trimming were resolved from the DNA. This sample is represented by some 200,000 clones; approximately 78% of them were singletons. The ten largest clonotypes hold about 5.6% of the sample.

At one collaborating source in Seattle, patients were enrolled during active infection and were followed longitudinally through the course of disease. Collaborating institutions collected whole blood in K2EDTA tubes following their own protocols. For TCRbeta analysis, collaborators shipped samples in one of three forms: frozen whole blood, isolated PBMCs, or DNA extracted from either of those sample types. This TCR was sampled from a woman between 65 and 79 years old with COVID-19, enrolled during active disease. The sample consisted of peripheral blood. The V and J genes are TRBV10-1 and TRBJ2-1, and TRBD2 matches 7 of the central bases. The DNA sequence is given as TGCGCCAGCAGTGATGGGGCGATGGGAGGGAATGAGCAGTTCTTC. Its translation reads: CASSDGAMGGNEQFF.